The sequence of this T cell receptor (beta chain) was determined in a study of shared clonotypes between healthy human individuals. General study results and limits: Naive CD4 clonotype sharing across several donors was approximately 5%.

Recent acute infections and vaccinations were absent in the healthy HIV-negative adult donors. A note on this clone: The antigen remains unidentified.

Germline loops: CDR1 SGHRS, CDR2 YFSETQ. V gave up 4 bases and J gave up 5 bases; unmatched junction bases: 8. The CDR3 covers 14 residues. Researchers ran the assay at a deep level. Repertoires were generated with immunoSEQ multiplex PCR, while TCRdb's copy carries only in-frame clones and drops some. The sample yields some 2.4 million clones, 80% to 95% seen once. This clonotype originated in a man aged 18 to 30 in good health. Some clones in this sample may be carry-over from other donors' samples. Sequencing was done on a sample of naive CD4+ T cells from PBMCs. The subset denotes: CD45RA+ positively selected. This chain joins TRBV5-1 and TRBJ2-5; 7 bases line up with TRBD1. CDR3 amino acids: CASSGNRGEETQYF. The CDR3 DNA is TGCGCCAGCAGCGGGAACAGGGGTGAGGAGACCCAGTACTTC.